This T cell receptor (beta chain) emerged from a study of blood T cell repertoires in COVID-19. The germline V gene has CDR1 SGHTA and CDR2 FQGNSA. The CDR3 consists of 14 residues. V was shortened by 1 base and J by 8 bases, with 11 bases between the two germline ends. Data came from immunoSEQ multiplex PCR; TCRdb stores just in-frame clones and leaves some out. The sample shows about 75,000 clones, almost 90% of them seen only once. The sequencing sample was made of peripheral blood. The sequence came from a human donor in a cohort sampled during active COVID-19. The chain joins TRBV7-2 to TRBJ1-4; TRBD1 is a possible D gene (5 bases). CDR3 sequence (DNA): TGTGCCAGCAGCTTAGGGGGGGTCGGAGAAAAACTGTTTTTT. It is translated as CASSLGGVGEKLFF. Full variable domain (outside the CDR3, taken from reference TRBV7-2 and TRBJ1-4): GAGVSQSPSNKVTEKGKDVELRCDPISGHTALYWYRQSLGQGLEFLIYFQGNSAPDKSGLPSDRFSAERTGGSVSTLTIQRTQQEDSAVYLCASSLGGVGEKLFFGSGTQLSVL.